These 26 T cell receptor beta chains originate from one sample sequenced in a study of blood T cell repertoires in COVID-19. Produced via immunoSEQ multiplex PCR; TCRdb's table is partial and in-frame only. The sample carries tens of thousands of clones, approximately 89% recorded once. The sample was peripheral blood. Receptor source: a woman aged 60 to 75 with active COVID-19.

This clone occurred once. The chain uses TRBV30 and TRBJ1-5, with no clear D. V was pared by 0 bases and J by 6 bases, with 12 bases between. The CDR3 consists of 14 residues. Germline values: CDR1 GTSNPN, CDR2 SVGIG (reference sequence). The CDR3 spells CAWSVLKGGQPQHF. CDR3 bases: TGTGCCTGGAGTGTACTAAAAGGCGGTCAGCCCCAGCATTTT.

The V call is TRBV7-2, the J call TRBJ2-7; TRBD1 agrees at 8 bases. Germline values: CDR1 SGHTA, CDR2 FQGNSA. CDR3 size: 13 residues. V lost 6 bases to trimming and J lost 4 bases; unmatched junction nucleotides: 5. The chain's CDR3 is CASSLDRAYEQYF. For the CDR3, the DNA is TGTGCCAGCAGTTTGGACAGGGCTTACGAGCAGTACTTC.

The chain uses TRBV7-2 and TRBJ1-5; TRBD1 matches 10 bases. CDR3 length equals 16 residues. The ends lost 1 base at V and 6 bases at J; junction bases unmatched: 6. Germline assignment: CDR1 SGHTA and CDR2 FQGNSA. The CDR3 here is CASSLVGTGAFQPQHF. CDR3 nucleotides: TGTGCCAGCAGCTTAGTCGGGACAGGGGCTTTTCAGCCCCAGCATTTT.

This chain connects TRBV10-3 to TRBJ1-2; D might be TRBD1 (5 bases). Germline CDR1 and CDR2: ENHRY and SYGVKD. This CDR3 comprises 13 residues. V was shortened by 3 bases and J by 3 bases, with 8 bases between the two germline ends. In DNA, the CDR3 is TGTGCCATCAGTGAACAGGTCTACTATGGCTACACCTTC. Encoded protein: CAISEQVYYGYTF.

The chain joins TRBV27 to TRBJ1-2; 7 bases map to TRBD1. The CDR3 contains 13 residues. CDR1 and CDR2 (germline): MNHEY, SMNVEV (reference sequence). After removal of 5 bases from V and 4 bases from J, the junction contained 4 bases not matched to a gene. In DNA, the CDR3 is TGTGCCAGCAGTGCGACAGGGCCCTATGGCTACACCTTC. Translating it yields CASSATGPYGYTF.

The rearrangement joins TRBV18 to TRBJ1-3; D unresolved. The CDR3 loop spans 16 amino acids. The V end lost 3 bases, the J end lost 3 bases, and 15 bases lay between the germline ends. The germline V gene encodes CDR1 KGHSH and CDR2 LQKENI. CDR3 region: CASSPSRADFGNTIYF. The CDR3 DNA is TGTGCCAGCTCACCCTCCCGGGCGGACTTTGGAAACACCATATATTTT.

V usage is TRBV18 and J usage is TRBJ2-5; possibly TRBD1 for D (6 bases). This CDR3 comprises 12 residues. Germline CDR1 KGHSH, CDR2 LQKENI. V lost 3 bases to trimming and J lost 6 bases, with 8 bases between them. CDR3 DNA: TGTGCCAGCTCACCTCAGGGGAAGACCCAGTACTTC. It yields the protein CASSPQGKTQYF. Drawing the rest from reference TRBV18 and TRBJ2-5, the complete variable domain is NAGVMQNPRHLVRRRGQEARLRCSPMKGHSHVYWYRQLPEEGLKFMVYLQKENIIDESGMPKERFSAEFPKEGPSILRIQQVVRGDSAAYFCASSPQGKTQYFGPGTRLLVL.

The rearrangement links TRBV7-2 to TRBJ1-1, with TRBD1 identical over 8 bases. This CDR3 has 18 residues. V shed 5 bases, J shed 0 bases, and the junction held 14 bases outside the gene matches. In germline, CDR1 is SGHTA, CDR2 FQGNSA. The CDR3 region is CASSPGQVPFPLNTEAFF. DNA for the CDR3: TGTGCCAGCAGCCCGGGACAGGTGCCTTTCCCTCTGAACACTGAAGCTTTCTTT.

The rearrangement joins TRBV7-2 to TRBJ2-7, with TRBD1 matching over 12 bases. CDR1 is SGHTA and CDR2 is FQGNSA in the germline V gene. The CDR3 is 16 amino acids. V shed 1 base and J 2 bases; nucleotides not matched to a gene: 3. The CDR3, as DNA: TGTGCCAGCAGCTTAGGGCGGGACAGGGGGCCCTACGAGCAGTACTTC. It translates to CASSLGRDRGPYEQYF.

The chain has TRBV5-1 and TRBJ2-3; D is perhaps TRBD1 (6 bases). The CDR3 runs 15 residues. Per the germline V gene, CDR1 is SGHRS and CDR2 is YFSETQ. The V and J ends lost 4 bases and 0 bases respectively, with 12 bases between them. The CDR3 sequence is CASSDGTPSTDTQYF. CDR3 in DNA: TGCGCCAGCAGCGACGGGACACCGAGCACAGATACGCAGTATTTT.

The chain is built from TRBV19 and TRBJ1-5, with 7 bases lining up with TRBD1. Losses at the gene ends were 7 bases for V and 7 bases for J; bases not matched to a gene: 16. The CDR3 length is 16 residues. Germline-derived CDR1 and CDR2 are LNHDA and SQIVND (reference sequence). CDR3 amino acids: CASTDRVRSPGQPQHF. The CDR3 coding sequence is TGTGCCAGTACCGACAGGGTGAGGAGTCCGGGGCAGCCCCAGCATTTT.

By its share, this clone is medium-sized. The chain has TRBV2 and TRBJ2-3, with D possibly being TRBD2 (6 bases). This CDR3 is 14 amino acids long. The V and J ends lost 7 bases and 0 bases respectively, with 11 bases between them. The germline V gene has CDR1 SNHLY and CDR2 FYNNEI. The CDR3, as DNA: TGTGCCAGCATCGGGGGTTACAGCACAGATACGCAGTATTTT. Translation gives CASIGGYSTDTQYF.

The table lists this clone with a few counts. V gene TRBV10-3 combines with J gene TRBJ2-1; the match to TRBD2 covers 11 bases. V lost 4 bases and J lost 6; bases outside the gene matches: 8. The germline CDR1 and CDR2 sequences are ENHRY and SYGVKD. The length of the CDR3 is 16 residues. Written as DNA, the CDR3 is TGTGCCATCAGTGGACATAGCGGGGGGGCCCTCAATGAGCAGTTCTTC. It translates to CAISGHSGGALNEQFF.

In this sample, this clone turned up once. The genes are TRBV5-1 and TRBJ2-5; 8 nucleotides agree with TRBD1. The CDR3 covers 15 residues. Losses at the gene ends were 0 bases for V and 3 bases for J; bases not matched to a gene: 4. Germline CDR1 is SGHRS and CDR2 is YFSETQ. CDR3 loop: CASSLAGGREETQYF. Written as DNA, the CDR3 is TGCGCCAGCAGCTTGGCAGGGGGCAGGGAAGAGACCCAGTACTTC.

The J gene is TRBJ2-2, the V gene TRBV3-1 (or the pseudogene TRBV3-2); D is unclear. V was pared by 4 bases and J by 1 base, with 13 bases between. This CDR3 has 16 amino acids. Germline CDR1 LGHDT, CDR2 YNNKEL (reference sequence). The CDR3 bases are TGTGCCAGCAGCCTAACACCGGGTCTGAACACCGGGGAGCTGTTTTTT. It encodes CASSLTPGLNTGELFF.

The chain links TRBV2 to TRBJ2-5; maybe TRBD1 (6 bases). Deletions cut 6 bases from V and 7 bases from J, with 12 bases between. The CDR3 loop spans 12 amino acids. Germline V CDR1 and CDR2: SNHLY, FYNNEI. The CDR3 spells CASRTGSGTQYF. The CDR3 DNA reads as TGTGCCAGCAGAACAGGGAGTGGGACCCAGTACTTC.

In its sample, this clone was seen once. The rearrangement joins TRBV19 to TRBJ1-3, with unresolved D. This CDR3 has 16 amino acids. From germline, CDR1 is LNHDA and CDR2 SQIVND (reference sequence). V dropped 5 bases and J dropped 0 bases, with 14 bases sitting between them. The CDR3 DNA is TGTGCCAGTAGTCGAGCGGACGGCAACTCTGGAAACACCATATATTTT. Residues: CASSRADGNSGNTIYF.

The chain has TRBV7-7 and TRBJ2-1; possible D gene TRBD1, 6 bases. V gave up 5 bases and J gave up 8 bases, with 16 bases separating them. Per the germline V gene, CDR1 is SSHAT and CDR2 is FNYEAQ (reference sequence). The CDR3 sequence is 14 residues long. CDR3 sequence reads: CASSLAGVGDEQFF. DNA of the CDR3: TGTGCCAGCAGCCTCGCAGGGGTGGGCGATGAGCAGTTCTTC.

The sample holds a few counts of this clone. This chain uses TRBV5-4 with TRBJ2-7; 8 bases fit TRBD1. The ends lost 4 bases at V and 5 bases at J; junction bases unmatched: 8. The CDR3 length is 14 residues. From germline, CDR1 is SGHNT and CDR2 YYREEE (reference sequence). CDR3 amino acids: CASSPGQGRNEQYF. CDR3 in DNA: TGTGCCAGCAGCCCCGGACAGGGAAGGAACGAGCAGTACTTC.

The V gene is TRBV7-9, the J gene TRBJ1-2; TRBD1 is a possible D gene (6 bases). Trimming took 0 bases from V and 5 from J, leaving 13 bases between them. This CDR3 has 15 residues. CDR1 SEHNR and CDR2 FQNEAQ come from the germline V gene (reference sequence). Here the CDR3 DNA reads TGTGCCAGCAGCTTAGCACATACAGGGTATTATGGCTACACCTTC. It encodes CASSLAHTGYYGYTF.

The gene calls are TRBV5-1 and TRBJ2-1; TRBD2 matches at 12 bases. The CDR3 length is 15 residues. Unmatched junction bases numbered 4, after V lost 5 bases and J lost 4 bases. Germline V gene data show CDR1 as SGHRS and CDR2 as YFSETQ. The CDR3 is CASSYGLAGYNEQFF. CDR3 in DNA: TGCGCCAGCAGTTATGGACTAGCGGGGTACAATGAGCAGTTCTTC.

The CDR3 DNA sequence: TGTGCCAGCAGGAACAGGGGGCTTGGCGAGCAGTACTTC. It is translated as CASRNRGLGEQYF. The chain recombines TRBV12-3 or TRBV12-4 with TRBJ2-7, with 9 bases identical to TRBD1. Trimming at V came to 6 bases and at J to 6 bases, leaving 6 bases not matched to a gene. This CDR3 is built from 13 residues.

CDR3 loop: CASSYSSASGVNEQFF. The CDR3 DNA reads TGTGCCAGCAGTTACTCGAGTGCTAGCGGGGTCAATGAGCAGTTCTTC. This chain links TRBV6-5 with TRBJ2-1; TRBD2 aligns across 9 bases. The germline gives CDR1 MNHEY, CDR2 SVGAGI. CDR3 length: 16 residues. Trimming at V came to 0 bases and at J to 6 bases, leaving 6 bases not matched to a gene.

This clone was detected a few times. The chain links TRBV5-4 to TRBJ2-7; 8 bases are shared with TRBD1. The germline V gene has CDR1 SGHNT and CDR2 YYREEE (reference sequence). Trimming at V came to 4 bases and at J to 2 bases, leaving 14 bases not matched to a gene. CDR3 length equals 17 residues. The CDR3 loop reads CASSPSGTGGAAYEQYF. The CDR3, as DNA: TGTGCCAGCAGCCCCTCCGGGACAGGTGGGGCGGCCTACGAGCAGTACTTC.

The DNA for the CDR3 is TGTGCCAGCAGCTTGGACATAACCAGCTCCTACAATGAGCAGTTCTTC. This translates into CASSLDITSSYNEQFF. This rearrangement joins TRBV7-2 to TRBJ2-1; TRBD1 is a possible D gene (5 bases). V dropped 3 bases and J dropped 0 bases, with 12 bases sitting between them. CDR1 is SGHTA and CDR2 is FQGNSA in the germline V gene. This CDR3 is built from 16 residues.

With respect to this clone: Other nucleotide sequences in the sample specify the same CDR3. V usage is TRBV2 and J usage is TRBJ1-4; 9 bases are shared with TRBD1. Germline CDR1 reads SNHLY; CDR2 reads FYNNEI. The V gene end was trimmed by 6 bases and the J gene end by 5 bases; junction bases not matched to a gene: 4. The CDR3 covers 14 residues. CDR3 residues: CASRTGGTNEKLFF. The CDR3 region has the DNA TGTGCCAGCAGGACAGGGGGAACCAATGAAAAACTGTTTTTT. Filled out from reference TRBV2 and TRBJ1-4, the complete variable domain reads EPEVTQTPSHQVTQMGQEVILRCVPISNHLYFYWYRQILGQKVEFLVSFYNNEISEKSEIFDDQFSVERPDGSNFTLKIRSTKLEDSAMYFCASRTGGTNEKLFFGSGTQLSVL.